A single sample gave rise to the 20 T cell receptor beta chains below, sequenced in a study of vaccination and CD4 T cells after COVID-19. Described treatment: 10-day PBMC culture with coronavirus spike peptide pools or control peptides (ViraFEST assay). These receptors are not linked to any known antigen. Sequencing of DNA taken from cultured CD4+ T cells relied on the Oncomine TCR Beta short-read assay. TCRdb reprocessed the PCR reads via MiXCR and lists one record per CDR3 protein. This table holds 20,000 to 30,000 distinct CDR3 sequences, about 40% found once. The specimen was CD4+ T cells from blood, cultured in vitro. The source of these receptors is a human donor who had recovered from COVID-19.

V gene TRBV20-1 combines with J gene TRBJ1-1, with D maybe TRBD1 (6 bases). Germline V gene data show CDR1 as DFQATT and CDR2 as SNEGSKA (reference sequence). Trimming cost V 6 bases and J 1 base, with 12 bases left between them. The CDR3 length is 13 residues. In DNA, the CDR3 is TGCAGTGCGCTAGGGGGGCCGAACACTGAAGCTTTCTTT. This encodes CSALGGPNTEAFF.

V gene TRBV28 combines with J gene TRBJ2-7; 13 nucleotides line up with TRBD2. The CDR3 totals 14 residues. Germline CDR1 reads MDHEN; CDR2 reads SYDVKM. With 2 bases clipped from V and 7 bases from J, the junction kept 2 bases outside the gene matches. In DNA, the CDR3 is TGTGCCAGCAGTTTAGGACTAGCGGGAGTTGAGCAGTACTTC. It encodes CASSLGLAGVEQYF. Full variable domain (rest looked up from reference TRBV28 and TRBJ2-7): DVKVTQSSRYLVKRTGEKVFLECVQDMDHENMFWYRQDPGLGLRLIYFSYDVKMKEKGDIPEGYSVSREKKERFSLILESASTNQTSMYLCASSLGLAGVEQYFGPGTRLTVT.

The CDR3 is CASTHIIHMTGAEAFF. In nucleotides, the CDR3 is TGTGCCAGTACCCATATAATCCACATGACAGGCGCTGAAGCTTTCTTT. The rearrangement links TRBV19 to TRBJ1-1, with D possibly being TRBD1 (6 bases). With 7 bases removed from V and 6 bases from J, the gap between germline ends came to 24 bases. The CDR3 is made up of 16 amino acids. Germline CDR1 and CDR2: LNHDA and SQIVND (reference sequence).

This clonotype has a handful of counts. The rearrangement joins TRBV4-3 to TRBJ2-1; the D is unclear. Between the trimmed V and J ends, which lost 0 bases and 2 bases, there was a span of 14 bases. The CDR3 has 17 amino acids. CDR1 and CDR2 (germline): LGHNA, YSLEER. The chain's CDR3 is CASSQDRGARAYNEQFF. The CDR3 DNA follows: TGCGCCAGCAGCCAAGATCGAGGAGCAAGGGCCTACAATGAGCAGTTCTTC.

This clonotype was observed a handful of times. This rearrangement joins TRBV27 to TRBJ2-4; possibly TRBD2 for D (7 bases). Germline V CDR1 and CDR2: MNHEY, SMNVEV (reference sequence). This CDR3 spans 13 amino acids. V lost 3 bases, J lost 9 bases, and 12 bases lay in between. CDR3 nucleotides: TGTGCCAGCAGTTTGAAGGGGGGGGGCATTCAGTACTTC. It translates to CASSLKGGGIQYF.

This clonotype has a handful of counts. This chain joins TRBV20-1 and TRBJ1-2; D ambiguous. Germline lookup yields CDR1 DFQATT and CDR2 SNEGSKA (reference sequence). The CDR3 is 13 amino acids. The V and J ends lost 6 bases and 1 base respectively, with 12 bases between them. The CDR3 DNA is TGCAGTGCCCCTCCAGATCTTAACTATGGCTACACCTTC. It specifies CSAPPDLNYGYTF.

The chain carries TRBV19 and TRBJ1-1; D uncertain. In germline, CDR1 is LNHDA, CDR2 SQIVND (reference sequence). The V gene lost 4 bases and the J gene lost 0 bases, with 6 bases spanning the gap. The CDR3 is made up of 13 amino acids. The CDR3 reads CASSTLMNTEAFF. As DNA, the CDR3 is TGTGCCAGTAGTACCCTGATGAACACTGAAGCTTTCTTT.

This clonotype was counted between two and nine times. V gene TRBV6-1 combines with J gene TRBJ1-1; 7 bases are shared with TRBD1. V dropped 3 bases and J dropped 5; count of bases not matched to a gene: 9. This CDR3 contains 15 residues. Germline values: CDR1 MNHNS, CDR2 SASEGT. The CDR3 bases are TGTGCCAGCAGTGATGAGAGGACAGGCTTTACTGAAGCTTTCTTT. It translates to CASSDERTGFTEAFF.

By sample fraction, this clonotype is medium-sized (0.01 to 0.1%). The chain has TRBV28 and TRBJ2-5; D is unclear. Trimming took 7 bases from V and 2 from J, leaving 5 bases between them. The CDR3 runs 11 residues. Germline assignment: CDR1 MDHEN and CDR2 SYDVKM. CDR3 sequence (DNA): TGTGCCAGCACCGAGCAAGAGACCCAGTACTTC. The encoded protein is CASTEQETQYF.

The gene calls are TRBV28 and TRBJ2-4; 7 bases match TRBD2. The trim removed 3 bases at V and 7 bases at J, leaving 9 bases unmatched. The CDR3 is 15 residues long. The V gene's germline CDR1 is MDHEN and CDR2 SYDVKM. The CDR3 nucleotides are TGTGCCAGCAGTTTGGTAAGCGGGGCTCAGAACATTCAGTACTTC. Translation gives CASSLVSGAQNIQYF.

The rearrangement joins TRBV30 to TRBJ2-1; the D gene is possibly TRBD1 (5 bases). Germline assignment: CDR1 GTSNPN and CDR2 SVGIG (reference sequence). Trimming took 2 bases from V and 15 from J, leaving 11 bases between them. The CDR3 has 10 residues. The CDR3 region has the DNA TGTGCCTGGAGTCAGGGTAGTGTGTTCTTC. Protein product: CAWSQGSVFF.

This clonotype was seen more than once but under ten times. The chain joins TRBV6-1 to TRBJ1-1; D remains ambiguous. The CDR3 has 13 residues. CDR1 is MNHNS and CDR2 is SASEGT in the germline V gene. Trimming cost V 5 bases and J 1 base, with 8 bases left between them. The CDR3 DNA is TGTGCCAGCAGTCCCCTAGGGAACACTGAAGCTTTCTTT. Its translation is CASSPLGNTEAFF.

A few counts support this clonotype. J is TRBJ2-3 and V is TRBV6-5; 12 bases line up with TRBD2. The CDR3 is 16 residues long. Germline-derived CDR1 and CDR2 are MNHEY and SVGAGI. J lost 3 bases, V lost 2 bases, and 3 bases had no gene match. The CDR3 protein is CASSYGLAGPTDTQYF. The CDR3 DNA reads TGTGCCAGCAGTTACGGACTAGCGGGACCGACAGATACGCAGTATTTT.

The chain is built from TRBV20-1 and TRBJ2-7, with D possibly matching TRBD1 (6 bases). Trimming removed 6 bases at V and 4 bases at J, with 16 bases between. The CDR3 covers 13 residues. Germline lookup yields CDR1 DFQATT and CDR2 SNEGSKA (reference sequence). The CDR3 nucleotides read TGCAGTGCCGCGGGCAGGGGAATTTACGAGCAGTACTTC. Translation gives CSAAGRGIYEQYF.

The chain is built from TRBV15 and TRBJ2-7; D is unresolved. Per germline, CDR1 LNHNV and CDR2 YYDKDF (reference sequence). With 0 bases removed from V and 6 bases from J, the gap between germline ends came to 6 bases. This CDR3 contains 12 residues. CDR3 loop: CATSRDYGEQYF. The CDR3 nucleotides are TGTGCCACCAGCAGAGATTATGGCGAGCAGTACTTC.

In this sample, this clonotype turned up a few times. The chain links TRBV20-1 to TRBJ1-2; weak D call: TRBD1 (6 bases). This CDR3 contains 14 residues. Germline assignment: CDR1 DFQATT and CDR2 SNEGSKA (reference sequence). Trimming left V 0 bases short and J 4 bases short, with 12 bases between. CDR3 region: CSAREQGWSYGYTF. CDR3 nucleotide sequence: TGCAGTGCTAGAGAACAGGGTTGGAGCTATGGCTACACCTTC.

DNA of the CDR3: TGTGCCAGCAGTTCCCAACGTGGGGGGAACTACGAGCAGTACTTC. Amino acid sequence: CASSSQRGGNYEQYF. The chain links TRBV27 to TRBJ2-7, with a weak D call TRBD2 (6 bases). Trimming took off 4 bases at V and 3 bases at J, with 16 bases between the two ends. CDR3 length: 15 amino acids. Germline-derived CDR1 and CDR2 are MNHEY and SMNVEV (reference sequence).

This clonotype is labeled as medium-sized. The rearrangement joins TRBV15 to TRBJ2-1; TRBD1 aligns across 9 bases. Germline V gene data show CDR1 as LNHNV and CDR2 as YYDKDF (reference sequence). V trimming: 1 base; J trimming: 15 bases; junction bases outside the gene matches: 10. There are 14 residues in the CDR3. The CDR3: CATSRVGGQGRSFF. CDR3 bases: TGTGCCACCAGCAGAGTAGGGGGACAGGGTCGGTCGTTCTTC.

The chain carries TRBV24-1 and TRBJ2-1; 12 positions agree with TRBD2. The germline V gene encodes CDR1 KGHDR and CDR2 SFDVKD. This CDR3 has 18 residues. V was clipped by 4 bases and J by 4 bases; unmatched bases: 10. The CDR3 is CATSELAGGPTLYNEQFF. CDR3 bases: TGTGCCACCAGTGAACTAGCGGGAGGCCCCACCCTTTACAATGAGCAGTTCTTC.

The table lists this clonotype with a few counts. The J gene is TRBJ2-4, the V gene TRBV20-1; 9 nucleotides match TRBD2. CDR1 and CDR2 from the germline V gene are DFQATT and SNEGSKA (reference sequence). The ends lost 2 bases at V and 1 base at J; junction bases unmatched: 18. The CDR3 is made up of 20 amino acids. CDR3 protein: CSARYLQRGALLGAKNIQYF. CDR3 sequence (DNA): TGCAGTGCTAGATACCTCCAGCGGGGGGCCCTGCTTGGGGCCAAAAACATTCAGTACTTC.